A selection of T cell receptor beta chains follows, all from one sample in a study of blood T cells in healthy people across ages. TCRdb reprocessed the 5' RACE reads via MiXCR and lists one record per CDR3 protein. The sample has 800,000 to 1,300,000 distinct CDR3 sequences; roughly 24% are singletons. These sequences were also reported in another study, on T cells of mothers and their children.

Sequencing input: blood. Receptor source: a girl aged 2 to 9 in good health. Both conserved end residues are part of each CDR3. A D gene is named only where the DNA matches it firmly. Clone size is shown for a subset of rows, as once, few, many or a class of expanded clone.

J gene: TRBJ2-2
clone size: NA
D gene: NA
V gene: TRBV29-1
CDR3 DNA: TGCAGCGTTGACCGGGGGCAGGACACCGGGGAGCTGTTTTTT
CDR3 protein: CSVDRGQDTGELFF

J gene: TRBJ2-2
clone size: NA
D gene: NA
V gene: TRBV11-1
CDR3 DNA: TGTGCCAGCAGCCTCTACGCGAACACCGGGGAGCTGTTTTTT
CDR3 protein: CASSLYANTGELFF

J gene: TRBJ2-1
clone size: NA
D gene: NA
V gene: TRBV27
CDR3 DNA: TGTGCCAGCAGTTTGATAGGGGACAATGAGCAGTTCTTC
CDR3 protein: CASSLIGDNEQFF

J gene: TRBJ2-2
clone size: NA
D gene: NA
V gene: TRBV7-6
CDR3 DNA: TGTGCCAGCAGCCCACGGCGGACCGGGGAGCTGTTTTTT
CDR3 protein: CASSPRRTGELFF

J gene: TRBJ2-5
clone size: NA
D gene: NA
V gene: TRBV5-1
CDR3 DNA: TGCGCCAGCAGCGTAGGACAAGCCCAAGAGACCCAGTACTTC
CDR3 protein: CASSVGQAQETQYF

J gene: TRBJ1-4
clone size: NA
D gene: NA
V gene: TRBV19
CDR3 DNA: TGTGCCAGTAAAGGGACGGCAACTAATGAAAAACTGTTTTTT
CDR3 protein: CASKGTATNEKLFF

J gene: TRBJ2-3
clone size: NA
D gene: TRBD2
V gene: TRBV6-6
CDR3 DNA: TGTGCCAGCAGTTACTCGGGGGGGGTGACAGATGCGCAGTATTTT
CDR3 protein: CASSYSGGVTDAQYF

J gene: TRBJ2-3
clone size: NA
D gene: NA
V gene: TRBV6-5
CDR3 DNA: TGTGCCAGCTCACCGGACGGATTTCTCACAGATACGCAGTATTTT
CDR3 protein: CASSPDGFLTDTQYF

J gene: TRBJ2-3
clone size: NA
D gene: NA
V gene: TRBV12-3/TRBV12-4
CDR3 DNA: TGTGCCAGCAGTTTAGCGGCGGCAGGTCGGGCAGATACGCAGTATTTT
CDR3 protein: CASSLAAAGRADTQYF

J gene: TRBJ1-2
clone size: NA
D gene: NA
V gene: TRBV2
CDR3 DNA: TGTGCCAGCAGTGAAGTCGGGGGCGGGGATGGCTACACCTTC
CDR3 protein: CASSEVGGGDGYTF

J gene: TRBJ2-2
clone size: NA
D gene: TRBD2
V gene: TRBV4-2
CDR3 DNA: TGTGCCAGCAGCCAAGATGAGGCTAGCGGTAACACCGGGGAGCTGTTTTTT
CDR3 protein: CASSQDEASGNTGELFF

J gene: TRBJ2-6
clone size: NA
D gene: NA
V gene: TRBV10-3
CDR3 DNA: TGTGCCATCGGAAGTGGCCACTCTGGGGCCAACGTCCTGACTTTC
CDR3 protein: CAIGSGHSGANVLTF

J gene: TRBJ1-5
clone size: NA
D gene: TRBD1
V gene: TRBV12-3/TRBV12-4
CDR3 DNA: TGTGCCAGCAGCCTCTCAGGGGGCTCGTATCAGCCCCAGCATTTT
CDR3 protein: CASSLSGGSYQPQHF

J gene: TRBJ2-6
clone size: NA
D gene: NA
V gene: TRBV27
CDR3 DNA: TGTGCCAGCAGGCCTTCGCCTTTACCCTCTGGGGCCAGCGTCCTGACTTTC
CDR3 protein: CASRPSPLPSGASVLTF

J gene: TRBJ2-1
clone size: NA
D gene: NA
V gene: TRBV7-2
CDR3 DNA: TGTGCCAGCAGCCTCAGATGGGACCTTCCCGGGTACAATGAGCAGTTCTTC
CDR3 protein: CASSLRWDLPGYNEQFF

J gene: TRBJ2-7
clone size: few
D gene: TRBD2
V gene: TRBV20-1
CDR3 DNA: TGCAGTGCTAGGTTCCTAGCGGGAGTAAACGAGCAGTACTTC
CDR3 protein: CSARFLAGVNEQYF

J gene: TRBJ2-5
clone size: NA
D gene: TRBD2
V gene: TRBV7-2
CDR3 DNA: TGTGCCAGCAGTTCCTTAGCGGGGGAGGAGGGCCAGTACTTC
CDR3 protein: CASSSLAGEEGQYF

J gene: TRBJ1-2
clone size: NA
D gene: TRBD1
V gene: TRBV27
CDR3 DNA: TGTGCCAGCTCTCAGGTGGGACAGGCCTGGGAAAAATATGGCTACACCTTC
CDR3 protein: CASSQVGQAWEKYGYTF

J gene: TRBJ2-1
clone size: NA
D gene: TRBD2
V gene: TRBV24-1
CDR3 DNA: TGTGCCACCAGTGATTCCGAAGCGGGGGCCTGGGATGAGCAGTTCTTC
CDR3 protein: CATSDSEAGAWDEQFF

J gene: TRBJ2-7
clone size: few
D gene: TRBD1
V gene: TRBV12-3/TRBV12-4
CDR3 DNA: TGCGCCAGCGAAGGGGGCCTTGACTACGAGCAGTACTTC
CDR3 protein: CASEGGLDYEQYF

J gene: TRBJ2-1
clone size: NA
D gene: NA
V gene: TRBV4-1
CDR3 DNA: TGCGCCAGCAGCCAAGAATGGAGTGGGGATGAGCAGTTCTTC
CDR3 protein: CASSQEWSGDEQFF

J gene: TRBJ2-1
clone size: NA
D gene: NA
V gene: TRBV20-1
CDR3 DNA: TGCAGTGCTAGAGTACCTACCATTAACAATGAGCAGTTCTTC
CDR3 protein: CSARVPTINNEQFF

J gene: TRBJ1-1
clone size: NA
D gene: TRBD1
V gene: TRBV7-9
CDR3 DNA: TGTGCCAGCAGCGACAGGGGTGGCCTTCCTGAAGCTTTCTTT
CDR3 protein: CASSDRGGLPEAFF

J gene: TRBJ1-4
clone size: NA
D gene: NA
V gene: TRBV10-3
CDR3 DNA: TGTGCCATCAGTGAGTCCCTAGGGGCAGAAAAACTGTTTTTT
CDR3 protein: CAISESLGAEKLFF

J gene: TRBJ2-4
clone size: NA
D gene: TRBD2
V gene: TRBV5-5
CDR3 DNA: TGTGCCAGCAGCCGCACTAGCGGAAACATTCAGTACTTC
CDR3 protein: CASSRTSGNIQYF

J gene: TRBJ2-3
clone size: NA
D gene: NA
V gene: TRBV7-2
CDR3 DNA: TGTGCCAGCAGCTTAGGGCGTTTAGGACCAGATACGCAGTATTTT
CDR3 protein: CASSLGRLGPDTQYF

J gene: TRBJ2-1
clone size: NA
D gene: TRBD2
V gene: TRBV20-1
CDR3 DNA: TGCAGTGCTAGAGATACCGGATCCTACATTGGACTAGCGGGAGGTGCCGATGAGCAGTTCTTC
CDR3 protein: CSARDTGSYIGLAGGADEQFF

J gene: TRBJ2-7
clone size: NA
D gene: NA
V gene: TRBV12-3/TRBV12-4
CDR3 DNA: TGTGCCAGCAGTCAGATAATGGGACAACTCTTCTACGAGCAGTACTTC
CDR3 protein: CASSQIMGQLFYEQYF

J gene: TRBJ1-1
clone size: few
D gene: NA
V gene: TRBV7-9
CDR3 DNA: TGTGCCAGCAGTAGTAGGCCTGAAGCTTTCTTT
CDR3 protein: CASSSRPEAFF